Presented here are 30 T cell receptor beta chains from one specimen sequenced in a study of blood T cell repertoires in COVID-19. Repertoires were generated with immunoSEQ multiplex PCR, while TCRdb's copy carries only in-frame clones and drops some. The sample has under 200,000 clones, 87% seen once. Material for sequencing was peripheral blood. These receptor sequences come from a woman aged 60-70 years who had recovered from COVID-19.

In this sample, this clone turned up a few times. The CDR3 DNA sequence: TGTGCCAGCATAGGCGGCAGGGAGGGTTCACCCCTCCACTTT. Amino acid sequence: CASIGGREGSPLHF. The rearrangement links TRBV7-8 to TRBJ1-6; TRBD1 is a possible D gene (5 bases). The CDR3 has 14 amino acids. V lost 7 bases and J lost 9, with 16 bases in between. In germline, CDR1 is SGHVS, CDR2 FQNEAQ.

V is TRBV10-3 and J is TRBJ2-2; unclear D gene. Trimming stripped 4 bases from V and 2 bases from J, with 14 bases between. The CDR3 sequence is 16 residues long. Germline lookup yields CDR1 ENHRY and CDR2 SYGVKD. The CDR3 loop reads CAISATPGQNTGELFF. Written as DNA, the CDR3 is TGTGCCATCAGTGCCACCCCGGGTCAAAACACCGGGGAGCTGTTTTTT.

The CDR3 DNA is TGTGCCAGCAGCTTGGACAGGGTCGGTACGAACACCGGGGAGCTGTTTTTT. This encodes CASSLDRVGTNTGELFF. The rearrangement joins TRBV5-4 to TRBJ2-2; maybe TRBD1 (6 bases). The germline CDR1 and CDR2 sequences are SGHNT and YYREEE (reference sequence). V lost 0 bases and J 0 bases, leaving 12 bases between the germline ends. This CDR3 region has 17 residues.

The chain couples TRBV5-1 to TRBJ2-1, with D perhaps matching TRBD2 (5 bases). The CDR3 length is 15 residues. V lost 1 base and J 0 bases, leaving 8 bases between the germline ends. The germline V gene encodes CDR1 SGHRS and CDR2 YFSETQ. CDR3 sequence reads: CASSLNAGSYNEQFF. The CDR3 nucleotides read TGCGCCAGCAGCTTGAATGCGGGCTCCTACAATGAGCAGTTCTTC.

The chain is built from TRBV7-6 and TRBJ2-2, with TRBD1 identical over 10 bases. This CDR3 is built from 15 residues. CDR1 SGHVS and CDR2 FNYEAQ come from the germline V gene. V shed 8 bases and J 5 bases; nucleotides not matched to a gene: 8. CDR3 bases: TGTGCCAGCGGAAGGACAGGGGGGTCTACCGGGGAGCTGTTTTTT. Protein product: CASGRTGGSTGELFF.

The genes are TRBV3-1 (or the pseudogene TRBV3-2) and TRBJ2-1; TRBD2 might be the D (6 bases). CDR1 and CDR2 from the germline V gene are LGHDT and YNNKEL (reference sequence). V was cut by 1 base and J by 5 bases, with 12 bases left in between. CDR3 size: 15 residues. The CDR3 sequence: CASSQARDLHNEQFF. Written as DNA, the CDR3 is TGTGCCAGCAGCCAAGCCCGGGACTTGCACAATGAGCAGTTCTTC.

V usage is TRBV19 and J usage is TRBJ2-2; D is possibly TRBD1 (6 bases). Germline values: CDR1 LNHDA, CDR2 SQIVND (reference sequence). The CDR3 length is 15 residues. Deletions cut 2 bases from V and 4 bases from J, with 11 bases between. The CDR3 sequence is CASSINPGVTGELFF. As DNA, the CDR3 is TGTGCCAGTAGTATAAATCCAGGGGTCACCGGGGAGCTGTTTTTT.

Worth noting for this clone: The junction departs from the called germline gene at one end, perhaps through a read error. The CDR3 reads CPRGGNSPLHF. For the CDR3, the DNA is TGCCCCAGGGGTGGCAATTCACCCCTCCACTTT. V is TRBV5-3 and J is TRBJ1-6, with a possible D match to TRBD1 (6 bases). TRBV5-3 is designated an ORF whose function remains uncertain. The CDR3 contains 11 residues.

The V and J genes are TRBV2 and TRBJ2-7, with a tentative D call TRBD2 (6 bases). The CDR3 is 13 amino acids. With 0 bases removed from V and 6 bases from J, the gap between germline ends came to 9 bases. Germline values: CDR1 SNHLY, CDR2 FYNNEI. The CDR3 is CASSEADGGEQYF. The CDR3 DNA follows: TGTGCCAGCAGTGAAGCGGACGGGGGCGAGCAGTACTTC.

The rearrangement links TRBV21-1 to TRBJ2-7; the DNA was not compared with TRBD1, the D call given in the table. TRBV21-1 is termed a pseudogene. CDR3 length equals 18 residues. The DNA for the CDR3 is TGTGCCAGCAGCAAATACCATGTAGGACACCCGAGCTCCTACGAGCAGTACTTC. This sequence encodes CASSKYHVGHPSSYEQYF.

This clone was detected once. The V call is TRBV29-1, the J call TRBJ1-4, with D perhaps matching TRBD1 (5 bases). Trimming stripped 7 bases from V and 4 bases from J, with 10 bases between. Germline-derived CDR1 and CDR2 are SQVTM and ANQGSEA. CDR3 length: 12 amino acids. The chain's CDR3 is CSAVGGNEKLFF. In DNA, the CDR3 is TGCAGCGCAGTCGGGGGTAATGAAAAACTGTTTTTT.

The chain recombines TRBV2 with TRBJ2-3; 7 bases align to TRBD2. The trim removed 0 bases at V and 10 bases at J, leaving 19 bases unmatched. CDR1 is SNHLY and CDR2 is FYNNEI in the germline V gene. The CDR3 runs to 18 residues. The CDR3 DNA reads TGTGCCAGCAGTGAAGCGGAGACTAGCACGAGTTTTGGAGGTGCGCAGTATTTT. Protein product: CASSEAETSTSFGGAQYF.

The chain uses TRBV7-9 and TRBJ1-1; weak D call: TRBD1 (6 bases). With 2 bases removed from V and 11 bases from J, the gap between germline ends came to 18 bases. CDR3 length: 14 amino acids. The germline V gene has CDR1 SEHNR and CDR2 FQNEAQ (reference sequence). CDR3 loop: CASSLLGTRSFAFF. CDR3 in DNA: TGTGCCAGCAGCTTATTGGGGACACGAAGCTTCGCTTTCTTT.

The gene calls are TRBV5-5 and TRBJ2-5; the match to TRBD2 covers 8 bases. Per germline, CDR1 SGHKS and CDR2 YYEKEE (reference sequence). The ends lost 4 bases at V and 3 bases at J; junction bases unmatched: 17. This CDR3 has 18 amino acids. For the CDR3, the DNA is TGTGCCAGCAGCATCGGACTAGCTCCCTCCACCGCCGAAGAGACCCAGTACTTC. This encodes CASSIGLAPSTAEETQYF.

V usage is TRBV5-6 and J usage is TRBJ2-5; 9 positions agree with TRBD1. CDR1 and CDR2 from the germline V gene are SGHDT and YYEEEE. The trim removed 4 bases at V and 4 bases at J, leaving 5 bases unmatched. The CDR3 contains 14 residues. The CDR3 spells CASSLPTGGETQYF. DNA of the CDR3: TGTGCCAGCAGCCTTCCGACAGGGGGAGAGACCCAGTACTTC. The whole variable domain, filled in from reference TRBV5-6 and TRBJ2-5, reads DAGVTQSPTHLIKTRGQQVTLRCSPKSGHDTVSWYQQALGQGPQFIFQYYEEEERQRGNFPDRFSGHQFPNYSSELNVNALLLGDSALYLCASSLPTGGETQYFGPGTRLLVL.

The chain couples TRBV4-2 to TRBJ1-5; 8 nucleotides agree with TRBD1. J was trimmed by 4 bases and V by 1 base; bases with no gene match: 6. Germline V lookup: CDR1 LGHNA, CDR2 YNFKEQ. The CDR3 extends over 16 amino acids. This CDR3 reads CASSQVGRQGNQPQHF. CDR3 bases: TGTGCCAGCAGCCAAGTTGGCCGACAGGGGAATCAGCCCCAGCATTTT.

The CDR3 DNA is TGCGCCAGCAGCCAAGACGGTGGCTACACCTTC. Translated: CASSQDGGYTF. This chain uses TRBV4-3 with TRBJ1-2; D remains ambiguous. In germline, CDR1 is LGHNA, CDR2 YSLEER. This CDR3 comprises 11 residues. Trimming pared 0 bases from V and 7 bases from J, leaving 3 bases between.

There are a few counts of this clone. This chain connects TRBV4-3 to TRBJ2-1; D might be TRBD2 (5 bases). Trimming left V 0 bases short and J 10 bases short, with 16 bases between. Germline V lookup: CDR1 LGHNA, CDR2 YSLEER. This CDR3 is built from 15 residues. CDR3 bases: TGCGCCAGCAGCCAAGAAAACGGGGTGGGCAAAGAGCAGTTCTTC. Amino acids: CASSQENGVGKEQFF.

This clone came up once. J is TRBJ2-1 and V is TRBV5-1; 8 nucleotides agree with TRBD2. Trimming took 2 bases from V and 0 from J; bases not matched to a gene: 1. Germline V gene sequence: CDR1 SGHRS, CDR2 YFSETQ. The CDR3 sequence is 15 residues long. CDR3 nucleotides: TGCGCCAGCAGCTTAGCGGGGGCCTCCTACAATGAGCAGTTCTTC. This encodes CASSLAGASYNEQFF. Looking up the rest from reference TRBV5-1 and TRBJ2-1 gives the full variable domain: KAGVTQTPRYLIKTRGQQVTLSCSPISGHRSVSWYQQTPGQGLQFLFEYFSETQRNKGNFPGRFSGRQFSNSRSEMNVSTLELGDSALYLCASSLAGASYNEQFFGPGTRLTVL.

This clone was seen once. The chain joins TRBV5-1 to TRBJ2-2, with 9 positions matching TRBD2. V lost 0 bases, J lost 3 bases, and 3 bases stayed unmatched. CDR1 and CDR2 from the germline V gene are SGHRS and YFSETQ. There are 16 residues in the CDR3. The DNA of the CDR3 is TGCGCCAGCAGCTTGGGTTTAGCGGGGGACACCGGGGAGCTGTTTTTT. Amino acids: CASSLGLAGDTGELFF. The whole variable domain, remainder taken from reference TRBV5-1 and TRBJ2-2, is KAGVTQTPRYLIKTRGQQVTLSCSPISGHRSVSWYQQTPGQGLQFLFEYFSETQRNKGNFPGRFSGRQFSNSRSEMNVSTLELGDSALYLCASSLGLAGDTGELFFGEGSRLTVL.

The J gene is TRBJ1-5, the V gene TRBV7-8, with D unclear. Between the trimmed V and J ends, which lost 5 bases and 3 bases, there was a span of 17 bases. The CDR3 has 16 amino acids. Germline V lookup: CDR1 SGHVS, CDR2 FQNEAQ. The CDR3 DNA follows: TGTGCCAGCAGCAACGACCCCGAACAGCTCAATCAGCCCCAGCATTTT. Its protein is CASSNDPEQLNQPQHF.

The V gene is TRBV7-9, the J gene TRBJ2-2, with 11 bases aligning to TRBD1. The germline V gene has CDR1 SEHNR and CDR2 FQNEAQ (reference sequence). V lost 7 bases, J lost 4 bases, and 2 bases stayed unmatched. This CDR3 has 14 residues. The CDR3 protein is CASIGTGGTGELFF. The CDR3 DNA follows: TGTGCCAGCATTGGGACAGGGGGCACCGGGGAGCTGTTTTTT.

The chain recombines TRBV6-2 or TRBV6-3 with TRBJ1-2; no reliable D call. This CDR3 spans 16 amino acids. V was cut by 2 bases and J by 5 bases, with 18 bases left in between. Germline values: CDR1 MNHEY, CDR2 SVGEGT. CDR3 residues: CASSYTPGSRIYGYTF. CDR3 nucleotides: TGTGCCAGCAGTTACACCCCGGGATCAAGGATATATGGCTACACCTTC.

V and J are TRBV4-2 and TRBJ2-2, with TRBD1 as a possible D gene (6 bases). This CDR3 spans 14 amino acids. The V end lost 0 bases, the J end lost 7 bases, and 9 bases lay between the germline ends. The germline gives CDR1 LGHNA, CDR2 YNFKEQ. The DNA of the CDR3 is TGTGCCAGCAGCCAAGATTCAGGGGACGGGGAGCTGTTTTTT. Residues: CASSQDSGDGELFF.

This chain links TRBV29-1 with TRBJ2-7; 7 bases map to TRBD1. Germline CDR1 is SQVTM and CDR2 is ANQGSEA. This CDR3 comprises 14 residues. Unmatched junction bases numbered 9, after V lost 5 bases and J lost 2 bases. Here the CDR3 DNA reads TGCAGCGTTAGACGGGGCCAGGGGGCCTACGAGCAGTACTTC. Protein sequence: CSVRRGQGAYEQYF.

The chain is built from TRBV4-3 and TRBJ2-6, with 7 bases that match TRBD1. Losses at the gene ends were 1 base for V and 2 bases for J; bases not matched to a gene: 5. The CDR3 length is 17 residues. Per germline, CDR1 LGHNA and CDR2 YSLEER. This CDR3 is CASSQAPTGTGANVLTF. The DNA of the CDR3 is TGCGCCAGCAGCCAAGCCCCGACAGGGACTGGGGCCAACGTCCTGACTTTC.

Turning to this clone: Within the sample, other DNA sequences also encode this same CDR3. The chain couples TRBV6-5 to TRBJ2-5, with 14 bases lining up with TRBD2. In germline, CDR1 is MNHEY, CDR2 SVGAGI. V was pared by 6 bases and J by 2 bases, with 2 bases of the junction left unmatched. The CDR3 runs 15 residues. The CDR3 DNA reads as TGTGCCAGCAGCAGACTAGCGGGGGGGCAAGAGACCCAGTACTTC. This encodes CASSRLAGGQETQYF.

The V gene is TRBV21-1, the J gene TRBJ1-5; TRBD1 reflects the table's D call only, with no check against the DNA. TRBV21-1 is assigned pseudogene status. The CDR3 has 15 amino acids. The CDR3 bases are TGTGCCAGCAGCATAGGCCTGACAGGGGGTCAGCCCCAGCATTTT. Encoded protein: CASSIGLTGGQPQHF.

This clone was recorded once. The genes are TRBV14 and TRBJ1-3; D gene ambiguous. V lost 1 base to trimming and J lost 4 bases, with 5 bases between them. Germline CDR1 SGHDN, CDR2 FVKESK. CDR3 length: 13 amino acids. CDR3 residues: CASSQAGGNTIYF. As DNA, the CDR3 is TGTGCCAGCAGCCAAGCGGGGGGAAACACCATATATTTT.

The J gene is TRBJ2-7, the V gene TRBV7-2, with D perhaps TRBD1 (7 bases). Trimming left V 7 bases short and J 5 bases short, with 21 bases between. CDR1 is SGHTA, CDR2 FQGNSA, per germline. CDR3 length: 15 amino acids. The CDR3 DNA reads TGTGCCAGCACCTTCAGGGGGGATCTGGGGGACGAGCAGTACTTC. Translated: CASTFRGDLGDEQYF.